What follows are 8 T cell receptor beta chains derived from one specimen sequenced in a study of cytomegalovirus exposure and HLA in healthy donors. The PCR used 60 Vbeta and 13 Jbeta primers. This table comes from immunoSEQ multiplex PCR, and its TCRdb copy is limited to in-frame clones, with some not included. The repertoire consists of 60,000 to 75,000 clones, with approximately 75% occurring once and the leading ten covering 9% to 14%. The sample consisted of PBMCs. The receptors come from a woman aged 40 to 55 in good health and CMV-seropositive.

The chain links TRBV10-2 to TRBJ2-2; 8 bases are shared with TRBD1. This CDR3 is 15 amino acids long. J gave up 2 bases and V 8 bases, and 7 bases lay outside the gene matches. CDR1 is WSHSY, CDR2 SAAADI, per germline. The CDR3 here is CASGWQGANTGELFF. The CDR3 coding sequence is TGCGCCAGCGGGTGGCAGGGGGCTAACACCGGGGAGCTGTTTTTT.

The chain has TRBV25-1 and TRBJ1-2, with 11 bases aligning to TRBD1. Germline-derived CDR1 and CDR2 are MGHDK and SYGVNS. This CDR3 contains 15 residues. V dropped 4 bases and J dropped 7; count of bases not matched to a gene: 8. CDR3 nucleotides: TGTGCCAGCAGTGGTGGGGACAGGGGGGGAATTGGCTACACCTTC. It is translated as CASSGGDRGGIGYTF.

The rearrangement links TRBV5-4 to TRBJ2-1; TRBD2 aligns across 8 bases. Unmatched junction bases numbered 8, after V lost 0 bases and J lost 15 bases. Germline CDR1 reads SGHNT; CDR2 reads YYREEE (reference sequence). There are 13 residues in the CDR3. For the CDR3, the DNA is TGTGCCAGCAGCTTGGAGCTAGCGGGTATCGGGTTCTTC. It encodes CASSLELAGIGFF.

This clone was counted once. The chain combines TRBV2 with TRBJ1-2, with D possibly being TRBD1 (6 bases). Germline V CDR1 and CDR2: SNHLY, FYNNEI. The CDR3 extends over 14 amino acids. V was clipped by 7 bases and J by 4 bases, with 16 bases between them. The CDR3 nucleotides read TGTGCCAGCAACGTACAGGGAACAACCTATGGCTACACCTTC. Protein product: CASNVQGTTYGYTF.

The CDR3, as DNA: TGTGCCAGCAGCTTCAGCGCGAACACTGAAGCTTTCTTT. Protein sequence: CASSFSANTEAFF. The chain couples TRBV7-3 to TRBJ1-1, with D hard to call. V shed 3 bases and J shed 1 base, with 6 bases lying between them. Germline lookup yields CDR1 SGHTA and CDR2 FQGTGA. This CDR3 has 13 amino acids.

This chain joins TRBV4-1 and TRBJ1-4; 9 positions match TRBD1. The germline V gene encodes CDR1 MGHRA and CDR2 YSYEKL. V trimming: 3 bases; J trimming: 6 bases; junction bases outside the gene matches: 11. CDR3 length equals 17 residues. As DNA, the CDR3 is TGCGCCAGCAGCCAGAGGGACAGGGCAGTTTCGGATGAAAAACTGTTTTTT. This gives the protein CASSQRDRAVSDEKLFF.

The chain uses TRBV4-1 and TRBJ2-2; perhaps TRBD1 as D (6 bases). Trimming shortened V by 1 base and J by 0 bases, and 6 bases separated the two germline ends. The CDR3 spans 15 residues. Germline CDR1 MGHRA, CDR2 YSYEKL. The CDR3, as DNA: TGCGCCAGCAGCCAAGGGACAGCGAACACCGGGGAGCTGTTTTTT. It specifies CASSQGTANTGELFF.

This chain uses TRBV7-9 with TRBJ1-2; 8 nucleotides agree with TRBD1. The germline CDR1 and CDR2 sequences are SEHNR and FQNEAQ (reference sequence). V trimming: 7 bases; J trimming: 3 bases; junction bases outside the gene matches: 7. This CDR3 region has 14 residues. The CDR3 DNA sequence: TGTGCCAGCACACCGACAGGGGCGGACTATGGCTACACCTTC. This sequence encodes CASTPTGADYGYTF.